One sample yielded the 6 T cell receptor beta chains listed below, sequenced in a study of spatial heterogeneity in lung cancer. Time point in this sample: sample taken at primary tumor resection. From tumor, nontumor lung or frozen PBMC, whole RNA was taken unsorted for sequencing. TCRdb itself ran the 5' RACE reads through MiXCR, one entry per CDR3 protein. The table has 40,000 or so distinct CDR3 sequences, around 5.2% seen once; the top ten hold 20% to 30%. This specimen was PBMCs, taken at surgery. These receptors were taken from a female donor with early-stage non-small cell lung cancer.

This clonotype was seen at least ten times. The rearrangement uses TRBV3-1 and TRBJ1-1; D remains ambiguous. This CDR3 is built from 15 residues. Germline CDR1 and CDR2: LGHDT and YNNKEL (reference sequence). Trimming removed 5 bases from V and 0 bases from J, with 13 bases in between. The CDR3 loop reads CASSTRKSLNTEAFF. The CDR3 DNA sequence: TGTGCCAGCAGCACCCGTAAGTCGTTGAACACTGAAGCTTTCTTT. Together with reference TRBV3-1 and TRBJ1-1, the CDR3 gives the full variable domain: DTAVSQTPKYLVTQMGNDKSIKCEQNLGHDTMYWYKQDSKKFLKIMFSYNNKELIINETVPNRFSPKSPDKAHLNLHINSLELGDSAVYFCASSTRKSLNTEAFFGQGTRLTVV.

This clonotype was counted ten times or more. V usage is TRBV2 and J usage is TRBJ1-1, with a weak D call TRBD1 (6 bases). Germline V lookup: CDR1 SNHLY, CDR2 FYNNEI. The CDR3 runs to 12 residues. The V end was cut by 6 bases, the J end by 11 bases, with 16 bases between. The CDR3 coding sequence is TGTGCCAGCAGCGAGGACAGAGGTTGGGCTTTCTTT. This gives the protein CASSEDRGWAFF.

The table lists this clonotype with many counts. The rearrangement uses TRBV5-5 and TRBJ1-5; 8 positions agree with TRBD1. Germline loops: CDR1 SGHKS, CDR2 YYEKEE (reference sequence). The CDR3 is 17 residues long. Trimming removed 4 bases from V and 0 bases from J; junction bases left unmatched: 9. The CDR3 nucleotides read TGTGCCAGCAGCCAAGACAGGGGACCCTTTAGCAATCAGCCCCAGCATTTT. Amino acid sequence: CASSQDRGPFSNQPQHF.

This clonotype was seen more than once but under ten times. The rearrangement joins TRBV28 to TRBJ1-4; D remains unclear. Per germline, CDR1 MDHEN and CDR2 SYDVKM. Trimming cost V 6 bases and J 7 bases, with 12 bases left between them. This CDR3 spans 13 amino acids. The chain's CDR3 is CASSPLNVEKLFF. CDR3 in DNA: TGTGCCAGCAGCCCTTTGAACGTTGAAAAACTGTTTTTT.

The chain joins TRBV9 to TRBJ2-3; 8 nucleotides match TRBD2. The CDR3 covers 15 residues. Per the germline V gene, CDR1 is SGDLS and CDR2 is YYNGEE. V lost 0 bases to trimming and J lost 6 bases; unmatched junction nucleotides: 6. CDR3 in amino acids: CASSVGLAGRDTQYF. DNA of the CDR3: TGTGCCAGCAGCGTAGGGTTAGCGGGGCGGGATACGCAGTATTTT. Based on the CDR3 plus reference TRBV9 and TRBJ2-3, the full variable domain is DSGVTQTPKHLITATGQRVTLRCSPRSGDLSVYWYQQSLDQGLQFLIQYYNGEERAKGNILERFSAQQFPDLHSELNLSSLELGDSALYFCASSVGLAGRDTQYFGPGTRLTVL.

This clonotype was counted at least ten times. V gene TRBV12-3 or TRBV12-4 combines with J gene TRBJ1-2; D uncertain. The V and J ends lost 2 bases and 2 bases respectively, with 3 bases between them. The CDR3 is 12 amino acids. This chain's CDR3 is CASSLQNYGYTF. The CDR3 DNA follows: TGTGCCAGCAGTTTACAAAACTATGGCTACACCTTC.